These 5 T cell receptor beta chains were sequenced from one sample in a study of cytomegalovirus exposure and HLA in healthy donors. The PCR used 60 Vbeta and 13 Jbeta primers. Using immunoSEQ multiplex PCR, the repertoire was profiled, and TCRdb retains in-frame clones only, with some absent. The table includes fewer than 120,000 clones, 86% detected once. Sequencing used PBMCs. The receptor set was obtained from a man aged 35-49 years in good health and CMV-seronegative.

The CDR3 DNA reads as TGTGCCAGCAGTTTATCGTGGCGGGGGATTTCACCCCTCCACTTT. Its translation: CASSLSWRGISPLHF. The chain is built from TRBV27 and TRBJ1-6; TRBD1 is a possible D gene (5 bases). Germline CDR1 is MNHEY and CDR2 is SMNVEV (reference sequence). This CDR3 is built from 15 residues. The V gene lost 0 bases and the J gene lost 9 bases, with 12 bases spanning the gap.

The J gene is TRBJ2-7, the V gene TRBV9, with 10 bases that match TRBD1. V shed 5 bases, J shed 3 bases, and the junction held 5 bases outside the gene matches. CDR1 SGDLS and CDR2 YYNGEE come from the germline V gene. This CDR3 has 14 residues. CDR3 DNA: TGTGCCAGCAGTAGACAGGGGGCCTACTACGAGCAGTACTTC. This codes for CASSRQGAYYEQYF.

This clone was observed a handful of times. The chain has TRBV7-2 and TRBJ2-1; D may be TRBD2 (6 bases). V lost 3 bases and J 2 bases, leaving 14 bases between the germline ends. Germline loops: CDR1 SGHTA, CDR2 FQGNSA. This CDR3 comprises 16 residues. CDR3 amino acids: CASSFGAGRTYNEQFF. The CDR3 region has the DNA TGTGCCAGCAGCTTTGGGGCGGGGCGAACCTACAATGAGCAGTTCTTC. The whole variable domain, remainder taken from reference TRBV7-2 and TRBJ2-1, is GAGVSQSPSNKVTEKGKDVELRCDPISGHTALYWYRQSLGQGLEFLIYFQGNSAPDKSGLPSDRFSAERTGGSVSTLTIQRTQQEDSAVYLCASSFGAGRTYNEQFFGPGTRLTVL.

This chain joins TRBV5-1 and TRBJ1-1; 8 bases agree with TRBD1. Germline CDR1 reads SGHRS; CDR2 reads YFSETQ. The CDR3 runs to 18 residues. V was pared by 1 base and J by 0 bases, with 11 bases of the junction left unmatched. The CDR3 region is CASSLWGGTGRVNTEAFF. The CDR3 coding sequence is TGCGCCAGCAGCTTGTGGGGCGGGACAGGACGGGTGAACACTGAAGCTTTCTTT.

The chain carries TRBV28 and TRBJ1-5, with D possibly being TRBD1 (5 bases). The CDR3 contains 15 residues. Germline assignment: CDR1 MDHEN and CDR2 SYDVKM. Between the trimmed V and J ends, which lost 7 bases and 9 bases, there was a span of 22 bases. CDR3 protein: CASTDTMGPLMPQHF. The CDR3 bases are TGTGCCAGCACCGACACGATGGGGCCCCTCATGCCCCAGCATTTT.